The entry that follows covers one T cell receptor beta chain sequence. The sample is drawn from a study of blood T cells in healthy people across ages. Overall study: With template switching, about one barcoded beta molecule was captured per two T cells.

Per germline, CDR1 SGHTA and CDR2 FQGNSA. V shed 0 bases and J 7 bases; nucleotides not matched to a gene: 13. The CDR3 spans 17 residues. PCR was performed a second time for roughly 7 to 12 cycles using a sample-barcoded 5' primer and a J-beta primer mix. Every cDNA was tagged by a template-switch adaptor with 12 random nucleotides. Via MiXCR, TCRdb re-called the 5' RACE reads, giving one row per CDR3 protein. The sample records roughly 1.4 million distinct CDR3 sequences, 59% being singletons. Sequenced: blood. The sequence came from a man between 18 and 35 years old in good health. V usage is TRBV7-2 and J usage is TRBJ1-2, with 8 bases lining up with TRBD1. The CDR3 region is CASSLAQRAGGGSGYTF. CDR3 coding DNA: TGTGCCAGCAGCTTAGCGCAGAGGGCAGGGGGCGGTTCTGGCTACACCTTC. Filled out from reference TRBV7-2 and TRBJ1-2, the complete variable domain reads GAGVSQSPSNKVTEKGKDVELRCDPISGHTALYWYRQSLGQGLEFLIYFQGNSAPDKSGLPSDRFSAERTGGSVSTLTIQRTQQEDSAVYLCASSLAQRAGGGSGYTFGSGTRLTVV.